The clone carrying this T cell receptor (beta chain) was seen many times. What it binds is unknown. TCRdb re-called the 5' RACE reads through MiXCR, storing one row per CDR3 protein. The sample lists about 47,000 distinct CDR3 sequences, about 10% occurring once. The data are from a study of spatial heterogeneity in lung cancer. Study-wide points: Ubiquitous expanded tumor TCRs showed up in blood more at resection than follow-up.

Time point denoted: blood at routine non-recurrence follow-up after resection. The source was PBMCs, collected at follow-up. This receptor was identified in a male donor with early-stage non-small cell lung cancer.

CDR3 bases: TGTGCCAGTAGGCGGGGAGAGACCCAGTACTTC. This sequence encodes CASRRGETQYF. V usage is TRBV2 and J usage is TRBJ2-5; the D gene is possibly TRBD2 (6 bases). From germline, CDR1 is SNHLY and CDR2 FYNNEI. The CDR3 loop spans 11 amino acids. V was shortened by 9 bases and J by 4 bases, with 9 bases between the two germline ends.